This paragraph reports one T cell receptor (beta chain). The data were taken from a study of blood T cell repertoires in COVID-19. Sequenced by immunoSEQ multiplex PCR; TCRdb stores in-frame clones only, minus some. The sample shows some 250,000 clones, approximately 91% of them seen only once. The specimen sequenced was PBMCs or T cells enriched from blood (not recorded which). The source is a woman aged 40 to 50 with acute COVID-19.

CDR3 DNA: TGTGCCAGCAGTTTATCGGGGGAGCTCCCAGATACGCAGTATTTT. Protein sequence: CASSLSGELPDTQYF. J is TRBJ2-3 and V is TRBV28, with D tentatively TRBD2 (6 bases). This CDR3 region has 15 residues. Per the germline V gene, CDR1 is MDHEN and CDR2 is SYDVKM. The V gene lost 1 base and the J gene lost 4 bases, with 12 bases spanning the gap.